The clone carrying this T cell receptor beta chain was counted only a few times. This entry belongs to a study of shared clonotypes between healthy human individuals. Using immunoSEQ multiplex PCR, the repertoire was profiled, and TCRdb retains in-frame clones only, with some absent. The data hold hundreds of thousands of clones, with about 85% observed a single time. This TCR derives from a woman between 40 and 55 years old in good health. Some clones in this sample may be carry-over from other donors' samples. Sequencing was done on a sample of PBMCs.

CDR3 coding DNA: TGTGCCAGCCTCACGGCAGGGGGCCTTTCCTACAATGAGCAGTTCTTC. Its translation: CASLTAGGLSYNEQFF. The chain combines TRBV28 with TRBJ2-1; 8 positions match TRBD1. V shed 8 bases and J 1 base; nucleotides not matched to a gene: 10. CDR3 size: 16 residues. Germline lookup yields CDR1 MDHEN and CDR2 SYDVKM.